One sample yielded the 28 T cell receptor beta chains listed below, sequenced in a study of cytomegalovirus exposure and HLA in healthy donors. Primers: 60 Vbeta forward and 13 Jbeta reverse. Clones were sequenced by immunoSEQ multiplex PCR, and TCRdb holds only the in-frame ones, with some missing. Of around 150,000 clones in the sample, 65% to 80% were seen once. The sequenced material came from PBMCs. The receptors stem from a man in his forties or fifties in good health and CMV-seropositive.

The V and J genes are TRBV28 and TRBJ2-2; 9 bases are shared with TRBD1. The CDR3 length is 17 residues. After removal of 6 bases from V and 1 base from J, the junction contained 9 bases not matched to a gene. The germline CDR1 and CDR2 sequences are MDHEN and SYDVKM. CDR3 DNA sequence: TGTGCCAGCAGCCGTATTACAGGGGGCCGGAACACCGGGGAGCTGTTTTTT. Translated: CASSRITGGRNTGELFF. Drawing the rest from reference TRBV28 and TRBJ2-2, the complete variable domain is DVKVTQSSRYLVKRTGEKVFLECVQDMDHENMFWYRQDPGLGLRLIYFSYDVKMKEKGDIPEGYSVSREKKERFSLILESASTNQTSMYLCASSRITGGRNTGELFFGEGSRLTVL.

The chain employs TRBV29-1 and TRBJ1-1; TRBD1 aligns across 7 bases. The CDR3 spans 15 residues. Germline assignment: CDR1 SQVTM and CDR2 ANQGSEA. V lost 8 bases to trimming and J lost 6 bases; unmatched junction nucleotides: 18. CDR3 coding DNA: TGCAGCTTAGACAGGGACAGCCCCCAGGGTCCTGAAGCTTTCTTT. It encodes CSLDRDSPQGPEAFF.

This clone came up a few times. CDR3 residues: CASSQDSQYNEKLFF. DNA for the CDR3: TGTGCCAGCAGCCAAGATTCACAGTATAATGAAAAACTGTTTTTT. V and J are TRBV4-2 and TRBJ1-4; D is unclear. The V gene lost 0 bases and the J gene lost 4 bases, with 9 bases spanning the gap. The germline V gene has CDR1 LGHNA and CDR2 YNFKEQ. CDR3 length: 15 residues.

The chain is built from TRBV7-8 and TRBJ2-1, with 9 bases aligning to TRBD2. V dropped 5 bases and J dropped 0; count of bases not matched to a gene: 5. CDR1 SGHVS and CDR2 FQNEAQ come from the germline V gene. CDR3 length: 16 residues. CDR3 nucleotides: TGTGCCAGCAGCCTTGAGCGGGAGGTCTCCTACAATGAGCAGTTCTTC. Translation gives CASSLEREVSYNEQFF.

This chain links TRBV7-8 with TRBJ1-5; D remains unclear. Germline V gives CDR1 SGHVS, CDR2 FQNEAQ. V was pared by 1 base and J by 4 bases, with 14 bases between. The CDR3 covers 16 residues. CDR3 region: CASSLGRAVKNQPQHF. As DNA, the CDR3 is TGTGCCAGCAGCTTAGGGAGGGCAGTGAAAAATCAGCCCCAGCATTTT.

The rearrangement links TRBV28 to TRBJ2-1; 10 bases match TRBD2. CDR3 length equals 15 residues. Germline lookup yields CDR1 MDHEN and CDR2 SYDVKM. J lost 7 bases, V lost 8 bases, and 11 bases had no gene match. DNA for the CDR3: TGTGCCAGCTCACTACCGGGACTAGCGTCAAATGAGCAGTTCTTC. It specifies CASSLPGLASNEQFF.

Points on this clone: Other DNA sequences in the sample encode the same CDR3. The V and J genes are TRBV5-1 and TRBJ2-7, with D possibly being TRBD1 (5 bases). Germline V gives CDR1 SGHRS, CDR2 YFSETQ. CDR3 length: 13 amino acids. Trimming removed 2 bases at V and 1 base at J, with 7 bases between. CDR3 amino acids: CASSLAGSYEQYF. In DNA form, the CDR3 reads TGCGCCAGCAGCTTAGCAGGGTCCTACGAGCAGTACTTC.

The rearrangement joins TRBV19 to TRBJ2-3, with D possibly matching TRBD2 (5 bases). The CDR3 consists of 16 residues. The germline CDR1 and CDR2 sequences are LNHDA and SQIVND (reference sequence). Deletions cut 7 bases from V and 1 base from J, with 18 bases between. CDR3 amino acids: CASTTGWTSRTDTQYF. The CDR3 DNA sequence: TGTGCCAGTACCACGGGATGGACCTCGCGCACAGATACGCAGTATTTT.

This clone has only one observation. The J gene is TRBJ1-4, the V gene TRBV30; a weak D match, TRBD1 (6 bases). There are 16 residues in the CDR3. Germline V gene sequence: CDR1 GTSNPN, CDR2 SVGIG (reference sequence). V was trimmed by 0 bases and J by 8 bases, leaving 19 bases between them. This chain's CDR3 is CAWSVIRGAHREKLFF. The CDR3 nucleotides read TGTGCCTGGAGTGTAATTCGGGGGGCGCACAGGGAAAAACTGTTTTTT.

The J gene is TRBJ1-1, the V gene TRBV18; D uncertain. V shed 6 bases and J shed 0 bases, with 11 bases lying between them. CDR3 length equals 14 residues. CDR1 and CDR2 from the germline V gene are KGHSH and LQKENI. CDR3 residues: CASSLGSLNTEAFF. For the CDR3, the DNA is TGTGCCAGCTCGCTCGGGTCTCTGAACACTGAAGCTTTCTTT.

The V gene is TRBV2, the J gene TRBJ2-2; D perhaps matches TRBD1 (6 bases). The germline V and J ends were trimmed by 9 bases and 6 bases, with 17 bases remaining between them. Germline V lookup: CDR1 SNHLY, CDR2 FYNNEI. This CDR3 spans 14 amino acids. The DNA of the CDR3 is TGTGCCAGGGGGGCAAGGAGTGGGTCCGGGGAGCTGTTTTTT. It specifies CARGARSGSGELFF.

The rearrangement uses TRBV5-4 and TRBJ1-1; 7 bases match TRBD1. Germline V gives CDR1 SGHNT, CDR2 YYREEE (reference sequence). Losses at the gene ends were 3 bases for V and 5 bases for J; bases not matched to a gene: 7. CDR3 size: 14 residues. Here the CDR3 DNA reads TGTGCCAGCAGCTGGAGGGACAGTTGGACTGAAGCTTTCTTT. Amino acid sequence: CASSWRDSWTEAFF.

CDR3 sequence reads: CASRGQSDTQYF. The DNA of the CDR3 is TGTGCCAGCAGGGGACAGTCAGATACGCAGTATTTT. This chain links TRBV25-1 with TRBJ2-3, with TRBD1 matching 7 bases. The CDR3 sequence is 12 residues long. Germline lookup yields CDR1 MGHDK and CDR2 SYGVNS. J was trimmed by 4 bases and V by 6 bases; bases with no gene match: 1. Full variable domain (missing parts from reference TRBV25-1 and TRBJ2-3): EADIYQTPRYLVIGTGKKITLECSQTMGHDKMYWYQQDPGMELHLIHYSYGVNSTEKGDLSSESTVSRIRTEHFPLTLESARPSHTSQYLCASRGQSDTQYFGPGTRLTVL.

This chain's CDR3 is CASRSTGGGYGYTF. CDR3 nucleotide sequence: TGTGCCAGCAGGTCGACAGGGGGAGGCTATGGCTACACCTTC. The genes are TRBV6-5 and TRBJ1-2; 9 nucleotides align to TRBD1. There are 14 residues in the CDR3. V was clipped by 6 bases and J by 4 bases; unmatched bases: 6. Germline V gene data show CDR1 as MNHEY and CDR2 as SVGAGI.

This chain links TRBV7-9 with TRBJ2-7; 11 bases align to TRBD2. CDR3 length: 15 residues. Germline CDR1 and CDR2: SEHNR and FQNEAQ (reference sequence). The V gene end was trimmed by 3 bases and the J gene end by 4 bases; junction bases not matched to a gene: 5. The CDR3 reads CASSFTASGRYEQYF. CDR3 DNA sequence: TGTGCCAGCAGCTTCACGGCTAGCGGGAGGTACGAGCAGTACTTC.

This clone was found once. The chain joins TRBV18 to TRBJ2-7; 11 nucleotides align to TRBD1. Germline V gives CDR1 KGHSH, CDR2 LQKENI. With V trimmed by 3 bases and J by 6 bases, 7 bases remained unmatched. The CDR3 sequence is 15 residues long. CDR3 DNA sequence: TGTGCCAGCTCACCGGGACAGGGGGTTTTGAGCGAGCAGTACTTC. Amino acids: CASSPGQGVLSEQYF.

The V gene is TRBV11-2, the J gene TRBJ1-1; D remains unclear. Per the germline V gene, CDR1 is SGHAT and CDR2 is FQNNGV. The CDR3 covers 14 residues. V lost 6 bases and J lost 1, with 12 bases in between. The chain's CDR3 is CASRLDPGNTEAFF. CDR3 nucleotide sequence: TGTGCCAGCAGACTAGATCCAGGGAACACTGAAGCTTTCTTT. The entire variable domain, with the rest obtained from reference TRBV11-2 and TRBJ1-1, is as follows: EAGVAQSPRYKIIEKRQSVAFWCNPISGHATLYWYQQILGQGPKLLIQFQNNGVVDDSQLPKDRFSAERLKGVDSTLKIQPAKLEDSAVYLCASRLDPGNTEAFFGQGTRLTVV.

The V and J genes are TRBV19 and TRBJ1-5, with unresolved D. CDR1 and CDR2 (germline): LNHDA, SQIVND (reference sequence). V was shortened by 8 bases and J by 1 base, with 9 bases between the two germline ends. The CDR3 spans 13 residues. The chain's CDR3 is CASESLSNQPQHF. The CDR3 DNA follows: TGTGCCAGTGAGAGTCTCAGCAATCAGCCCCAGCATTTT.

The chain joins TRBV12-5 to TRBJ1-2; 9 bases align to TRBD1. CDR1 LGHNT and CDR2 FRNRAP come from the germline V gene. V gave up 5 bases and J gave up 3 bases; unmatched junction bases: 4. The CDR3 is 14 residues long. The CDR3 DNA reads TGTGCTAGTGGTCTCGGGACAGGGCACTATGGCTACACCTTC. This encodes CASGLGTGHYGYTF.

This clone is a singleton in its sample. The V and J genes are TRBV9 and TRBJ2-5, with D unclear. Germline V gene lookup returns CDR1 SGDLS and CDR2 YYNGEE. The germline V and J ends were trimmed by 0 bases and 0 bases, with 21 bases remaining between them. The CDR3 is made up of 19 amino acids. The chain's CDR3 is CASSVGSRVVGTNQETQYF. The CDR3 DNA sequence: TGTGCCAGCAGCGTAGGCAGTCGGGTGGTCGGCACAAACCAAGAGACCCAGTACTTC.

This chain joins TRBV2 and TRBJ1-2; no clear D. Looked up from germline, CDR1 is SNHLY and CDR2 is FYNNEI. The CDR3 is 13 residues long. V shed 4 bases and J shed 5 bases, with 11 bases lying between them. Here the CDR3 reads CASSGGLRYGYTF. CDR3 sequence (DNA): TGTGCCAGCAGTGGCGGTCTGCGGTATGGCTACACCTTC.

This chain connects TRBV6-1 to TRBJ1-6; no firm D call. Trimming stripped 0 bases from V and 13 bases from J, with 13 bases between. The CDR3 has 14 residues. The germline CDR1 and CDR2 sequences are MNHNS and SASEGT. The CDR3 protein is CASSEARQSNPLHF. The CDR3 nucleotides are TGTGCCAGCAGTGAAGCCCGCCAGTCCAATCCCCTCCACTTT.

The CDR3 nucleotides read TGTGCCAGCAGTTTAACGTTCGCTAGCGGGAGTAATTCCTACGAGCAGTACTTC. Translated: CASSLTFASGSNSYEQYF. The chain recombines TRBV27 with TRBJ2-7, with TRBD2 matching over 10 bases. V lost 2 bases, J lost 1 base, and 11 bases stayed unmatched. The CDR3 runs 18 residues. CDR1 is MNHEY, CDR2 SMNVEV, per germline (reference sequence).

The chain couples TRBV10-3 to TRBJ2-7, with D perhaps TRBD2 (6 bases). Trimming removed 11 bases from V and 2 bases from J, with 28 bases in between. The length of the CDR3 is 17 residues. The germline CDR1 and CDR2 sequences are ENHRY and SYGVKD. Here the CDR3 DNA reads TGTGCCGTCCCGCCGAAAGGTCAGACTAGTTCCACCTACGAGCAGTACTTC. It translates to CAVPPKGQTSSTYEQYF.

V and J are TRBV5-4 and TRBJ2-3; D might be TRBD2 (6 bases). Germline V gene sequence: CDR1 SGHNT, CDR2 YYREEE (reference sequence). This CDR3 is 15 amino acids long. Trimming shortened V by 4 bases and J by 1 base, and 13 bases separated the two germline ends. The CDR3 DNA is TGTGCCAGCAGCACCAGGACTATCCGCACAGATACGCAGTATTTT. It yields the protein CASSTRTIRTDTQYF.

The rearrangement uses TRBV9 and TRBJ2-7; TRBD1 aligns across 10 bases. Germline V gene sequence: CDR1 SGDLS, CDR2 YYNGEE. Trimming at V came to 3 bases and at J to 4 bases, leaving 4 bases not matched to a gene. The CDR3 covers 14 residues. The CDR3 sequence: CASSGGQGVYEQYF. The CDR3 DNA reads TGTGCCAGCAGCGGAGGACAGGGGGTATACGAGCAGTACTTC.

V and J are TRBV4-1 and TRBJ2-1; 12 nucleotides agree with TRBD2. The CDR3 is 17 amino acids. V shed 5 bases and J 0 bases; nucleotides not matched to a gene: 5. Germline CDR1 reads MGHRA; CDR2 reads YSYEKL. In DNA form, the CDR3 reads TGCGCCAGCAGCAGGACTAGCGGGATCTCCTCCTACAATGAGCAGTTCTTC. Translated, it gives CASSRTSGISSYNEQFF.

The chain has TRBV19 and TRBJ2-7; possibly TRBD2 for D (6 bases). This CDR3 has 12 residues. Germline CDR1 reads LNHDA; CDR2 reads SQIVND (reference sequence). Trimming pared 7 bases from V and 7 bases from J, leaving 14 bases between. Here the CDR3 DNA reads TGTGCCAGTACCTCTACCGGGGGTGAGCAGTACTTC. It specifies CASTSTGGEQYF. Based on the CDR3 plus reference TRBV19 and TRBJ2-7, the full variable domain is DGGITQSPKYLFRKEGQNVTLSCEQNLNHDAMYWYRQDPGQGLRLIYYSQIVNDFQKGDIAEGYSVSREKKESFPLTVTSAQKNPTAFYLCASTSTGGEQYFGPGTRLTVT.